A selection of T cell receptor beta chains follows, all from one sample in a study of blood T cells in healthy people across ages. One entry per CDR3 protein results from TCRdb running MiXCR on the 5' RACE reads. The table shows under 800,000 distinct CDR3 sequences, with 21% occurring only once. The sample consisted of blood. The receptors stem from a man between 70 and 80 years old in good health. The CDR3 runs from the conserved cysteine through the conserved F or W. A D gene is named only where the DNA matches it firmly. Clone size is stated in some rows and not others, as once, few, many or a class when expanded.

clone_size	v_call	j_call	d_call	cdr3_length	cdr3_nt	cdr3_aa
few	TRBV11-1	TRBJ2-3	NA	16	TGTGCCAGCAGCTACCTCCCGGGACCCTTCACAGATACGCAGTATTTT	CASSYLPGPFTDTQYF
few	TRBV3-1	TRBJ2-1	NA	16	TGTGCCAGCAGCCAAGAAAGAACGGGAGCCCCCAATGAGCAGTTCTTC	CASSQERTGAPNEQFF
NA	TRBV6-5	TRBJ2-2	NA	15	TGTGCCAGCAGTTACCAGGGATTGAACACCGGGGAGCTGTTTTTT	CASSYQGLNTGELFF
few	TRBV29-1	TRBJ2-1	NA	12	TGCAGCGTTGGGGACGGAGGGGTAGAGCAGTTCTTC	CSVGDGGVEQFF
few	TRBV13	TRBJ2-1	NA	15	TGTGCCAGCAGCTTAGGACTAGTCGGGCCTAATGAGCAGTTCTTC	CASSLGLVGPNEQFF
few	TRBV20-1	TRBJ1-2	TRBD1	15	TGCAGTGCCACCGGGACAGGGGCTTCAAACTATGGCTACACCTTC	CSATGTGASNYGYTF
once	TRBV21-1	TRBJ2-3	NA	14	TGTGCCAGCAGCAAAGGTCACAGGCTCCCAGGCGAGTATTTT	CASSKGHRLPGEYF
NA	TRBV4-1	TRBJ2-2	NA	15	TGCGCCAGCAGCCAATTGGGTCTGGGGACCGGGGAGCTGTTTTTT	CASSQLGLGTGELFF
NA	TRBV28	TRBJ2-1	NA	13	TGTGCCAGCAGTTTAGAAATACAAGTAGCGCAGTTCTTC	CASSLEIQVAQFF
NA	TRBV16	TRBJ2-7	TRBD2	15	TGTGCCAGCAGCCAATCTACTAGCGGGAGCTACGAGCAGTACTTC	CASSQSTSGSYEQYF
few	TRBV20-1	TRBJ2-1	TRBD2	15	TGCAGTGCTCCCCCGGCTAGCGGGAGCGTTGGTGAGCAGTTCTTC	CSAPPASGSVGEQFF
few	TRBV3-1	TRBJ2-1	NA	14	TGTGCCAGCAGCCAGCCAGGGTCCTACAATGAGCAGTTCTTC	CASSQPGSYNEQFF
NA	TRBV24-1	TRBJ2-1	NA	15	TGTGCCACCAGTGATCCCGGGACTCCCGACAATGAGCAGTTCTTC	CATSDPGTPDNEQFF
few	TRBV11-2	TRBJ2-2	NA	14	TGTGCCAGCAGCGCCGACGGGTTGGACGGGGAGCTGTTTTTT	CASSADGLDGELFF
NA	TRBV7-2	TRBJ1-1	NA	15	TGTGCCAGCAGCTTTGGGGTTTTAACTAACACTGAAGCTTTCTTT	CASSFGVLTNTEAFF
NA	TRBV6-7	TRBJ2-5	NA	12	TGTGCCAGCACCGAGAGACAAGAGACCCAGTACTTC	CASTERQETQYF
few	TRBV30	TRBJ2-1	NA	14	TGTGCCGGGAGTGGAGACTGGGATTACAATGAGCAGTTCTTC	CAGSGDWDYNEQFF
few	TRBV4-3	TRBJ2-3	TRBD2	17	TGCGCCAGCAGCCAAGCTCCACTAGCGGCTAGCGCAGATACGCAGTATTTT	CASSQAPLAASADTQYF
NA	TRBV5-1	TRBJ1-2	TRBD1	13	TGCGCCAGCAGCTTGAGGACAGGGCATGGCTACACCTTC	CASSLRTGHGYTF
few	TRBV12-3/TRBV12-4	TRBJ2-1	NA	13	TGTGCCAGCAGTTTCAGGACCTTAAATGAGCAGTTCTTC	CASSFRTLNEQFF
few	TRBV10-3	TRBJ2-7	TRBD1	14	TGTGCCATCAGTGGACAGGGTGAATCCTACGAGCAGTACTTC	CAISGQGESYEQYF
few	TRBV2	TRBJ2-1	TRBD2	14	TGTGCCAGCAGTGGGGAGGAGCGGGAGAGGAAGCAGTTCTTC	CASSGEERERKQFF
few	TRBV18	TRBJ2-5	TRBD2	18	TGTGCCTGCTCACCTAGGACAGGACCACTAGCGGGAGTGGAGACCCAGTACTTC	CACSPRTGPLAGVETQYF
few	TRBV5-6	TRBJ2-5	TRBD1	16	TGTGCCAGCAGCTCAGACAGGGGCCACCCCCAAGAGACCCAGTACTTC	CASSSDRGHPQETQYF
NA	TRBV9	TRBJ2-1	NA	13	TGTGCCAGCAGCGTGGGGCAGCACAATGAGCAGTTCTTC	CASSVGQHNEQFF
few	TRBV5-1	TRBJ2-4	NA	15	TGCGCCAGCAGCCCCGAAGGGGCAGCGGAAAACATTCAGTACTTC	CASSPEGAAENIQYF
NA	TRBV24-1	TRBJ2-6	NA	17	TGTGCCACCAGTGATCCCCGACAGCTCTCTGGGGCCAACGTCCTGACTTTC	CATSDPRQLSGANVLTF
NA	TRBV12-3/TRBV12-4	TRBJ2-1	NA	15	TGTGCCAGCAGTTCGGGGTTTAGCGGCTACAATGAGCAGTTCTTC	CASSSGFSGYNEQFF
few	TRBV25-1	TRBJ2-7	NA	15	TGTGCCAGCAGTGTGGGACATGGACTTCCCTACGAGCAGTACTTC	CASSVGHGLPYEQYF
NA	TRBV7-8	TRBJ2-2	TRBD2	15	TGTGCCAGCAGCTTAGTGCACGGGACTAGCGGGGAGCTGTTTTTT	CASSLVHGTSGELFF
few	TRBV2	TRBJ2-4	NA	15	TGTGCCAGCAGCGTCCCGACCGTGGCCAAAAACATTCAGTACTTC	CASSVPTVAKNIQYF
NA	TRBV6-1	TRBJ2-7	NA	14	TGTGCCAGCAGTGAACAGTGGGGGCGGTACGAGCAGTACTTC	CASSEQWGRYEQYF
once	TRBV5-5	TRBJ2-7	NA	14	TGTGCCAGCAGCTCCGACAGGTTATCCTACGAGCAGTACTTC	CASSSDRLSYEQYF
NA	TRBV29-1	TRBJ1-1	NA	14	TGCAGCGTTGAATTGAGGACCAGTGGGACTGAAGCTTTCTTT	CSVELRTSGTEAFF
few	TRBV18	TRBJ2-5	TRBD2	16	TGTGCCAGCTCACAAACCACCCGGGAGGCTTTAGAGACCCAGTACTTC	CASSQTTREALETQYF
few	TRBV20-1	TRBJ1-2	NA	12	TGCAGTGCTCGGGGGGCTAACTATGGCTACACCTTC	CSARGANYGYTF
NA	TRBV20-1	TRBJ2-7	TRBD2	13	TGCAGTGCTAGGGGGGGGAAACCCCACGAGCAGTACTTC	CSARGGKPHEQYF
NA	TRBV29-1	TRBJ2-5	TRBD1	12	TGCAGCGAGACAGGGGCGCATGGGACCCAGTACTTC	CSETGAHGTQYF
NA	TRBV7-2	TRBJ1-6	NA	14	TGTGCCAGCACCCTACAGATACCGAGTTCACCCCTCCACTTT	CASTLQIPSSPLHF
NA	TRBV28	TRBJ2-7	TRBD1	15	TGTGCCAGCAGTTCACAGGGGGCGGGCTCCTACGAGCAGTACTTC	CASSSQGAGSYEQYF
NA	TRBV20-1	TRBJ2-1	NA	16	TGCAGTGCTAGAGATCACGGGCGCTCCAGGGACAATGAGCAGTTCTTC	CSARDHGRSRDNEQFF
NA	TRBV2	TRBJ2-5	TRBD2	14	TGTGCCAGCACAGGGACTAGGGGTATGGAGACCCAGTACTTC	CASTGTRGMETQYF
NA	TRBV5-1	TRBJ2-3	TRBD1	15	TGCGCCAGCAGCCGACAGGGAACCGGCACAGATACGCAGTATTTT	CASSRQGTGTDTQYF
NA	TRBV6-5	TRBJ2-2	TRBD2	14	TGTGCCAGCAGCTGGACTAGCGGGGGCGGGGAGCTGTTTTTT	CASSWTSGGGELFF
NA	TRBV20-1	TRBJ2-7	NA	12	TGCAGTGCTGCCGGACTCACGGGCGAGCAGTACTTC	CSAAGLTGEQYF
few	TRBV10-3	TRBJ2-7	TRBD1	12	TGTGCCATGGGACAGGGAGGGTACGAGCAGTACTTC	CAMGQGGYEQYF
once	TRBV20-1	TRBJ2-1	TRBD2	16	TGCAGTGCTGTCCTTTTGTCGGGGGGAGGTTGGAATGAGCAGTTCTTC	CSAVLLSGGGWNEQFF
NA	TRBV7-3	TRBJ2-7	TRBD1	13	TGTGCCAGCAGCTTAAGACAGGGCTGCGAGCAGTACTTC	CASSLRQGCEQYF
NA	TRBV19	TRBJ2-7	NA	13	TGTGCCAGTAGCAGAAAGAGGGGCGGCGAGCAGTACTTC	CASSRKRGGEQYF
few	TRBV18	TRBJ1-4	NA	15	TGTGCCAGCTCACCACTCGGCAGCACCGGTGAAAAACTGTTTTTT	CASSPLGSTGEKLFF
NA	TRBV20-1	TRBJ1-1	TRBD1	13	TGCAGTGCTCTCAGGGGGCTGAAAACTGAAGCTTTCTTT	CSALRGLKTEAFF